The clone carrying this T cell receptor (beta chain) appeared many times. Described time point: patch test 3, about 24 weeks after DPC sensitization. Noted treatment: therapeutic diphenylcyclopropenone sensitization with weekly scalp DPC. The study extracted total RNA from unfractionated whole blood. This entry belongs to a study of human T cells and chemical hapten exposure. V lost 6 bases and J lost 4, with 11 bases in between. The CDR3 loop spans 12 amino acids. The germline CDR1 and CDR2 sequences are SGHDT and YYEEEE. MiXCR was run by TCRdb on the RACE reads, yielding one entry per CDR3 protein. This table holds about 39,000 distinct CDR3 sequences, more than 9.5% found once.

The rearrangement joins TRBV5-6 to TRBJ2-7; maybe TRBD1 (5 bases). Source: whole blood, taken in connection with sensitization to the hapten diphenylcyclopropenone (DPC). This clonotype was sampled from a woman aged 35 to 49 with alopecia areata. Some clones in this sample may be carry-over from other donors' samples. CDR3 in amino acids: CASTTPGYEQYF. For the CDR3, the DNA is TGTGCCAGCACTACCCCAGGGTACGAGCAGTACTTC.